The 31 T cell receptor beta chains given below trace back to one sample, sequenced in a study of identical twins. TCRdb analysed the 5' RACE reads with MiXCR anew, one entry per CDR3 protein. The repertoire consists of roughly 1.6 million distinct CDR3 sequences, with around 33% occurring once and the leading ten covering approximately 0.25%. Sequencing input: cord blood. These receptor sequences come from a newborn girl in good health.

The rearrangement uses TRBV12-3 or TRBV12-4 and TRBJ2-7, with D perhaps TRBD1 (5 bases). The CDR3 loop spans 12 amino acids. V was shortened by 3 bases and J by 6 bases, with 9 bases between the two germline ends. This CDR3 reads CASSFKRGEQYF. The CDR3 nucleotides are TGTGCCAGCAGTTTTAAAAGGGGCGAGCAGTACTTC.

The V and J genes are TRBV21-1 and TRBJ2-5. TRBV21-1 is a recognized pseudogene. The CDR3 totals 12 residues. For the CDR3, the DNA is TGTGCCAGCAGCAAACGGTGTGATGAGCAGTACTTC. Amino acids: CASSKRCDEQYF.

This clonotype was recorded a few times. J is TRBJ2-1 and V is TRBV20-1, with 9 nucleotides matching TRBD2. From germline, CDR1 is DFQATT and CDR2 SNEGSKA (reference sequence). The CDR3 length is 15 residues. J lost 5 bases, V lost 5 bases, and 10 bases had no gene match. The DNA for the CDR3 is TGCAGTGCTCGGGGCCTAGCGGGATCGAACAATGAGCAGTTCTTC. It translates to CSARGLAGSNNEQFF.

This clonotype was observed a few times. The rearrangement uses TRBV11-2 and TRBJ2-7, with 8 positions matching TRBD2. This CDR3 contains 16 residues. From germline, CDR1 is SGHAT and CDR2 FQNNGV. V was pared by 8 bases and J by 1 base, with 13 bases of the junction left unmatched. This CDR3 is CASRLAFSKSSYEQYF. DNA for the CDR3: TGTGCCAGCCGACTAGCGTTTTCGAAGAGTTCCTACGAGCAGTACTTC.

A word on this clonotype: A read error is likely here: a far larger clone is one base away. The chain is built from TRBV7-2 and TRBJ2-3; no clear D gene. This CDR3 spans 14 amino acids. V lost 1 base to trimming and J lost 5 bases, with 10 bases between them. The germline CDR1 and CDR2 sequences are SGHTA and FQGNSA. The CDR3 sequence: CASSLGGFIDTQYF. CDR3 DNA: TGTGCCAGCAGCTTAGGCGGCTTCATAGATACGCAGTATTTT.

The rearrangement joins TRBV29-1 to TRBJ1-1; D remains unclear. There are 11 residues in the CDR3. V was clipped by 5 bases and J by 8 bases, with 12 bases between them. Germline CDR1 is SQVTM and CDR2 is ANQGSEA. CDR3 DNA sequence: TGCAGCGTTCCTGGGTCACTGGAAGCTTTCTTT. Amino acid sequence: CSVPGSLEAFF.

This clonotype was seen more than once but under ten times. The V call is TRBV10-3, the J call TRBJ1-2, with 9 bases aligning to TRBD1. Germline V CDR1 and CDR2: ENHRY, SYGVKD. The CDR3 spans 13 residues. Trimming cost V 3 bases and J 8 bases; bases outside gene matches: 4. CDR3 nucleotide sequence: TGTGCCATCAGTGACACAGGGGGCGCGGGCTACACCTTC. Protein sequence: CAISDTGGAGYTF.

In this sample, this clonotype turned up a few times. V and J are TRBV9 and TRBJ2-1; 8 bases agree with TRBD2. Germline CDR1 and CDR2: SGDLS and YYNGEE. V lost 5 bases to trimming and J lost 7 bases; unmatched junction nucleotides: 8. The CDR3 spans 14 residues. CDR3 DNA: TGTGCCAGCAGTTTAGCGGGGATTGGGAATGAGCAGTTCTTC. This codes for CASSLAGIGNEQFF.

A remark on this clonotype: One end of the junction does not line up with germline, which may come from a read error. The CDR3 region is CASDGPRDRVSYNSPPHF. CDR3 in DNA: TGTGCCAGCGATGGCCCCCGGGACAGGGTCTCCTATAATTCACCCCCCCACTTT. V is TRBV2 and J is TRBJ1-6; TRBD1 matches at 9 bases. The CDR3 is 18 residues long. Germline-derived CDR1 and CDR2 are SNHLY and FYNNEI.

This clonotype turned up a few times. The chain has TRBV4-2 and TRBJ2-4; 12 bases fit TRBD2. The DNA matches TRBJ2-7 better at its end, which makes the J call doubtful. CDR1 and CDR2 (germline): LGHNA, YNFKEQ. CDR3 length: 15 amino acids. As DNA, the CDR3 is TGTGCCAGCAGCCAACGGTCTAGCGGGGGGGCCGAGCAGTACTTC. Protein sequence: CASSQRSSGGAEQYF.

The V gene is TRBV6-5, the J gene TRBJ1-2; maybe TRBD1 (5 bases). The CDR3 contains 16 residues. CDR1 and CDR2 from the germline V gene are MNHEY and SVGAGI. V lost 0 bases and J 2 bases, leaving 13 bases between the germline ends. DNA of the CDR3: TGTGCCAGCAGTTACTCAAGGACACCAACCAACTATGGCTACACCTTC. It encodes CASSYSRTPTNYGYTF.

The chain joins TRBV10-3 to TRBJ2-3, with a tentative D call TRBD2 (5 bases). CDR1 ENHRY and CDR2 SYGVKD come from the germline V gene. Trimming stripped 10 bases from V and 4 bases from J, with 18 bases between. The CDR3 has 14 residues. The CDR3 DNA reads as TGTGCCACCAGGATGGGGAGCGAAGCAGATACGCAGTATTTT. It translates to CATRMGSEADTQYF.

This sequence joins TRBV6-1 and TRBJ2-3; 12 bases line up with TRBD2. J lost 3 bases, V lost 2 bases, and 9 bases had no gene match. The germline V gene encodes CDR1 MNHNS and CDR2 SASEGT. There are 18 residues in the CDR3. The CDR3 nucleotides are TGTGCCAGCAGTGAAAGGTGGGGACTAGCGGGTTTGACAGATACGCAGTATTTT. Its translation: CASSERWGLAGLTDTQYF.

This chain connects TRBV20-1 to TRBJ2-1; weak D call: TRBD2 (6 bases). Germline loops: CDR1 DFQATT, CDR2 SNEGSKA (reference sequence). The CDR3 loop spans 15 amino acids. Trimming cost V 6 bases and J 1 base, with 16 bases left between them. The CDR3 sequence is CSAPPGRRSYNEQFF. The DNA for the CDR3 is TGCAGTGCCCCCCCCGGGAGAAGGTCCTACAATGAGCAGTTCTTC.

The V and J genes are TRBV24-1 and TRBJ2-3, with D maybe TRBD1 (6 bases). Per the germline V gene, CDR1 is KGHDR and CDR2 is SFDVKD. The ends were cut back, 5 bases at V and 0 bases at J, with 8 bases in the middle. This CDR3 is 14 amino acids long. The CDR3 sequence: CATSGTESTDTQYF. The CDR3 DNA reads as TGTGCCACCAGTGGGACAGAGAGCACAGATACGCAGTATTTT.

The V gene is TRBV6-5, the J gene TRBJ1-4; D ambiguous. The CDR3 contains 13 residues. Per germline, CDR1 MNHEY and CDR2 SVGAGI. The ends were cut back, 11 bases at V and 2 bases at J, with 12 bases in the middle. DNA of the CDR3: TGTGCCGGATGTGGCCGTACTAATGAAAAACTGTTTTTT. Protein sequence: CAGCGRTNEKLFF.

The chain combines TRBV20-1 with TRBJ1-5; 9 bases line up with TRBD1. V lost 4 bases and J lost 0; bases outside the gene matches: 7. The CDR3 consists of 16 residues. Germline V gene data show CDR1 as DFQATT and CDR2 as SNEGSKA (reference sequence). CDR3 DNA: TGCAGTGCTACGGGACAGGGCCGTTATAGCAATCAGCCCCAGCATTTT. The encoded protein is CSATGQGRYSNQPQHF.

The chain combines TRBV20-1 with TRBJ1-4, with D uncertain. The CDR3 sequence is 16 residues long. V lost 3 bases to trimming and J lost 4 bases, with 18 bases between them. CDR1 is DFQATT and CDR2 is SNEGSKA in the germline V gene (reference sequence). The CDR3: CSASGRNTGFNEKLFF. The CDR3, as DNA: TGCAGTGCTAGCGGGCGAAATACGGGATTTAATGAAAAACTGTTTTTT.

This clonotype showed up just once. The chain is built from TRBV27 and TRBJ2-3; 7 nucleotides match TRBD1. The CDR3 loop spans 14 amino acids. Trimming removed 3 bases from V and 4 bases from J; junction bases left unmatched: 4. CDR1 and CDR2 from the germline V gene are MNHEY and SMNVEV (reference sequence). The CDR3 is CASSFDRASDTQYF. CDR3 nucleotides: TGTGCCAGCAGTTTCGACAGGGCCTCAGATACGCAGTATTTT.

The chain combines TRBV7-2 with TRBJ2-7, with a possible D match to TRBD1 (6 bases). With 1 base removed from V and 4 bases from J, the gap between germline ends came to 11 bases. The CDR3 runs 14 residues. The V gene's germline CDR1 is SGHTA and CDR2 FQGNSA. CDR3 sequence (DNA): TGTGCCAGCAGCTTAGACAGGGTCCTTTACGAGCAGTACTTC. Its protein is CASSLDRVLYEQYF.

There are a few counts of this clonotype. The V gene is TRBV4-1, the J gene TRBJ1-5; no clear D. V was pared by 2 bases and J by 3 bases, with 14 bases between. The germline gives CDR1 MGHRA, CDR2 YSYEKL. This CDR3 is built from 16 residues. The CDR3 DNA reads TGCGCCAGCAGCCAATTCGGTCCCGAGATCAATCAGCCCCAGCATTTT. As protein: CASSQFGPEINQPQHF.

This clonotype was detected only a few times. V gene TRBV6-5 combines with J gene TRBJ2-3; TRBD2 agrees at 12 bases. The length of the CDR3 is 16 residues. V dropped 1 base and J dropped 1; count of bases not matched to a gene: 0. Germline V lookup: CDR1 MNHEY, CDR2 SVGAGI. CDR3 bases: TGTGCCAGCAGTTACTGGACTAGCGGGGGCACAGATACGCAGTATTTT. Translated, it gives CASSYWTSGGTDTQYF.

The chain combines TRBV28 with TRBJ2-3, with D uncertain. CDR1 is MDHEN, CDR2 SYDVKM, per germline. Deletions cut 0 bases from V and 7 bases from J, with 20 bases between. CDR3 length: 17 amino acids. CDR3 residues: CASSLWPTDPRTNTQYF. CDR3 sequence (DNA): TGTGCCAGCAGTTTATGGCCGACTGATCCCCGTACCAATACGCAGTATTTT. Full variable domain (missing parts from reference TRBV28 and TRBJ2-3): DVKVTQSSRYLVKRTGEKVFLECVQDMDHENMFWYRQDPGLGLRLIYFSYDVKMKEKGDIPEGYSVSREKKERFSLILESASTNQTSMYLCASSLWPTDPRTNTQYFGPGTRLTVL.

In its sample, this clonotype was seen a few times. The chain joins TRBV20-1 to TRBJ2-5; 7 bases line up with TRBD1. With 5 bases clipped from V and 6 bases from J, the junction kept 12 bases outside the gene matches. The V gene's germline CDR1 is DFQATT and CDR2 SNEGSKA (reference sequence). This CDR3 contains 14 residues. The CDR3 DNA reads TGCAGTGCTTACCGCACCACAGGGGAACAGACCCAGTACTTC. It yields the protein CSAYRTTGEQTQYF.

A word on this clonotype: Being one base from a much bigger clone, this may be a read error. The J gene is TRBJ2-5, the V gene TRBV28; a possible D gene is TRBD1 (7 bases). The germline V gene encodes CDR1 MDHEN and CDR2 SYDVKM. The V gene lost 2 bases and the J gene lost 11 bases, with 33 bases spanning the gap. The CDR3 extends over 19 amino acids. CDR3 DNA: TGTGCCAGCAGTTTAAACCTGAGCCCAGGGGGGTTATACCGGTACGTGCAGTACTTC. Translation gives CASSLNLSPGGLYRYVQYF.

The chain combines TRBV12-3 or TRBV12-4 with TRBJ2-3; the D is unclear. The ends were cut back, 1 base at V and 7 bases at J, with 6 bases in the middle. CDR3 length equals 12 residues. This chain's CDR3 is CASSLERHTQYF. CDR3 DNA: TGTGCCAGCAGTTTAGAGCGCCATACGCAGTATTTT.

This clonotype was observed a few times. The chain employs TRBV27 and TRBJ2-7; 10 bases agree with TRBD2. The ends lost 5 bases at V and 3 bases at J; junction bases unmatched: 13. The CDR3 has 17 amino acids. Looked up from germline, CDR1 is MNHEY and CDR2 is SMNVEV (reference sequence). The CDR3 bases are TGTGCCAGCAGTCCAAACTTAGGACTAGCGGCTGACTACGAGCAGTACTTC. The encoded protein is CASSPNLGLAADYEQYF.

This chain uses TRBV12-3 or TRBV12-4 with TRBJ2-1; 9 bases are a match to TRBD2. The CDR3 is 16 residues long. V trimming: 3 bases; J trimming: 10 bases; junction bases outside the gene matches: 13. CDR3 loop: CASSFSSGTSSYEQFF. For the CDR3, the DNA is TGTGCCAGCAGTTTCTCTAGCGGGACGAGCTCCTACGAGCAGTTCTTC.

J is TRBJ2-3 and V is TRBV20-1; D remains ambiguous. This CDR3 is 13 amino acids long. V lost 1 base to trimming and J lost 4 bases, with 9 bases between them. The germline V gene has CDR1 DFQATT and CDR2 SNEGSKA (reference sequence). The CDR3, as DNA: TGCAGTGCTAGAGGGAGTTACGCAGATACGCAGTATTTT. It specifies CSARGSYADTQYF.

This clonotype has just a few counts. The chain links TRBV9 to TRBJ2-7; 7 nucleotides align to TRBD1. There are 17 residues in the CDR3. Germline trimming cut 0 bases from V and 3 bases from J; bases unmatched to any gene: 12. The germline gives CDR1 SGDLS, CDR2 YYNGEE. Written as DNA, the CDR3 is TGTGCCAGCAGCGTAGCCCAATGGGGAACAGGGGACTACGAGCAGTACTTC. This gives the protein CASSVAQWGTGDYEQYF.

The chain uses TRBV27 and TRBJ2-5; D gene unclear. V was trimmed by 0 bases and J by 11 bases, leaving 19 bases between them. Germline CDR1 and CDR2: MNHEY and SMNVEV (reference sequence). This CDR3 comprises 15 residues. The CDR3 nucleotides are TGTGCCAGCAGTTTATCATTAGAGACAAGGGATGAGCAGTACTTC. This encodes CASSLSLETRDEQYF.